Presented here are 25 T cell receptor beta chains from one specimen sequenced in a study of blood T cell repertoires in COVID-19. Profiling relied on immunoSEQ multiplex PCR, and the TCRdb table lists in-frame clones only, not all of them. The table records 200,000 to 250,000 clones, more than 85% of them present only once. Sequences were obtained from peripheral blood. These receptors originate from a man aged 40-55 years with active or convalescent COVID-19.

The chain employs TRBV11-2 and TRBJ1-1; D may be TRBD1 (6 bases). This CDR3 is 12 amino acids long. Germline CDR1 reads SGHAT; CDR2 reads FQNNGV. V was cut by 5 bases and J by 6 bases, with 10 bases left in between. The CDR3 sequence: CASSAQGAEAFF. As DNA, the CDR3 is TGTGCCAGCAGCGCACAGGGAGCTGAAGCTTTCTTT.

As regards this clone: Within the sample, other DNA sequences also encode this same CDR3. CDR3 amino acids: CASSFTGGNTGELFF. The CDR3 DNA reads TGCGCCAGCAGTTTCACCGGGGGGAACACCGGGGAGCTGTTTTTT. V gene TRBV5-1 combines with J gene TRBJ2-2, with D perhaps matching TRBD2 (6 bases). Germline CDR1 SGHRS, CDR2 YFSETQ. Trimming left V 5 bases short and J 1 base short, with 12 bases between. This CDR3 comprises 15 residues. The variable domain in full, with the rest retrieved from reference TRBV5-1 and TRBJ2-2, is KAGVTQTPRYLIKTRGQQVTLSCSPISGHRSVSWYQQTPGQGLQFLFEYFSETQRNKGNFPGRFSGRQFSNSRSEMNVSTLELGDSALYLCASSFTGGNTGELFFGEGSRLTVL.

This rearrangement joins TRBV19 to TRBJ2-3, with 13 bases aligning to TRBD2. Germline V lookup: CDR1 LNHDA, CDR2 SQIVND (reference sequence). The CDR3 covers 16 residues. The V and J ends lost 7 bases and 7 bases, in that order; junction bases with no gene match: 11. The CDR3 region is CASTQGLAGEKYTQYF. The CDR3, as DNA: TGTGCCAGTACCCAAGGACTAGCGGGAGAGAAGTATACGCAGTATTTT.

Regarding this clone: The same CDR3 can be traced to other DNA sequences in this sample. The V gene is TRBV6-5, the J gene TRBJ1-3; TRBD1 is a possible D gene (6 bases). This CDR3 is built from 14 residues. Germline-derived CDR1 and CDR2 are MNHEY and SVGAGI. V was trimmed by 6 bases and J by 0 bases, leaving 9 bases between them. For the CDR3, the DNA is TGTGCCAGCAGGGTGGACAGCTCTGGAAACACCATATATTTT. Translating gives CASRVDSSGNTIYF.

The rearrangement links TRBV11-1 to TRBJ1-1; D remains ambiguous. In germline, CDR1 is SGHAT, CDR2 FQDESV (reference sequence). V dropped 5 bases and J dropped 1 base, with 8 bases sitting between them. CDR3 size: 13 residues. CDR3: CASSRPRNTEAFF. Written as DNA, the CDR3 is TGTGCCAGCAGCCGTCCCCGGAACACTGAAGCTTTCTTT.

The V gene is TRBV9, the J gene TRBJ2-2, with 9 bases lining up with TRBD2. The CDR3 has 15 amino acids. CDR1 and CDR2 from the germline V gene are SGDLS and YYNGEE. The ends lost 0 bases at V and 5 bases at J; junction bases unmatched: 2. The CDR3 sequence: CASSVEAGGTGELFF. CDR3 sequence (DNA): TGTGCCAGCAGCGTAGAGGCGGGAGGGACCGGGGAGCTGTTTTTT.

The V call is TRBV2, the J call TRBJ2-7; no definite D call. Germline V gives CDR1 SNHLY, CDR2 FYNNEI. The CDR3 extends over 14 amino acids. The germline V and J ends were trimmed by 1 base and 7 bases, with 14 bases remaining between them. The CDR3 DNA reads as TGTGCCAGCAGTGAAGGAACCCTCTGGAGTGAGCAGTACTTC. The encoded protein is CASSEGTLWSEQYF. The entire variable domain, with the rest obtained from reference TRBV2 and TRBJ2-7, is as follows: EPEVTQTPSHQVTQMGQEVILRCVPISNHLYFYWYRQILGQKVEFLVSFYNNEISEKSEIFDDQFSVERPDGSNFTLKIRSTKLEDSAMYFCASSEGTLWSEQYFGPGTRLTVT.

This clone occurred a few times. The chain combines TRBV4-1 with TRBJ2-3, with D uncertain. Trimming left V 0 bases short and J 7 bases short, with 8 bases between. CDR1 and CDR2 from the germline V gene are MGHRA and YSYEKL. The CDR3 contains 13 residues. The CDR3 region has the DNA TGCGCCAGCAGCCAAGACCTAGTTAATACGCAGTATTTT. Its translation is CASSQDLVNTQYF.

The chain is built from TRBV3-1 (or the pseudogene TRBV3-2) and TRBJ1-2; D might be TRBD1 (5 bases). The V gene lost 4 bases and the J gene lost 3 bases, with 9 bases spanning the gap. The germline V gene encodes CDR1 LGHDT and CDR2 YNNKEL (reference sequence). The CDR3 has 13 amino acids. DNA for the CDR3: TGTGCCAGCAGCCGCGGAGGGGACTATGGCTACACCTTC. It codes for CASSRGGDYGYTF.

The CDR3 region is CASRYSTGANYGYTF. Written as DNA, the CDR3 is TGCGCCAGCAGATACTCCACTGGAGCTAACTATGGCTACACCTTC. The chain joins TRBV5-1 to TRBJ1-2; D remains unclear. Trimming cost V 5 bases and J 0 bases, with 14 bases left between them. The CDR3 spans 15 residues. CDR1 is SGHRS and CDR2 is YFSETQ in the germline V gene. The entire variable domain, with the rest obtained from reference TRBV5-1 and TRBJ1-2, is as follows: KAGVTQTPRYLIKTRGQQVTLSCSPISGHRSVSWYQQTPGQGLQFLFEYFSETQRNKGNFPGRFSGRQFSNSRSEMNVSTLELGDSALYLCASRYSTGANYGYTFGSGTRLTVV.

This clone was seen only once. The chain joins TRBV7-8 to TRBJ2-7; tentative D call: TRBD2 (6 bases). V lost 5 bases to trimming and J lost 0 bases, with 11 bases between them. This CDR3 contains 14 residues. Germline loops: CDR1 SGHVS, CDR2 FQNEAQ. The CDR3 here is CASSLHGSSYEQYF. The CDR3 DNA reads TGTGCCAGCAGCCTGCACGGGAGCTCCTACGAGCAGTACTTC.

The chain uses TRBV9 and TRBJ2-2; D possibly corresponds to TRBD1 (6 bases). V lost 9 bases, J lost 0 bases, and 15 bases lay in between. The CDR3 has 15 residues. Germline CDR1 and CDR2: SGDLS and YYNGEE. For the CDR3, the DNA is TGTGCCACCTCGGACAGCCTCACGAACACCGGGGAGCTGTTTTTT. The encoded protein is CATSDSLTNTGELFF.

This chain uses TRBV28 with TRBJ1-5; 7 nucleotides line up with TRBD1. CDR1 is MDHEN, CDR2 SYDVKM, per germline. V gave up 5 bases and J gave up 4 bases; unmatched junction bases: 8. The CDR3 spans 15 residues. Here the CDR3 reads CASSPRQGTNQPQHF. CDR3 DNA sequence: TGTGCCAGCAGTCCTCGACAGGGAACGAATCAGCCCCAGCATTTT.

The gene calls are TRBV3-1 (or the pseudogene TRBV3-2) and TRBJ2-7; 7 nucleotides line up with TRBD2. The V gene end was trimmed by 4 bases and the J gene end by 7 bases; junction bases not matched to a gene: 10. The CDR3 loop spans 14 amino acids. Germline V gene lookup returns CDR1 LGHDT and CDR2 YNNKEL (reference sequence). In nucleotides, the CDR3 is TGTGCCAGCAGCCCCGGGGGGAGGGTAAGAGAGCAGTACTTC. This codes for CASSPGGRVREQYF.

The V call is TRBV18, the J call TRBJ2-1, with a weak D call TRBD2 (7 bases). The ends were cut back, 0 bases at V and 4 bases at J, with 13 bases in the middle. This CDR3 is 16 amino acids long. Germline values: CDR1 KGHSH, CDR2 LQKENI. CDR3 protein: CASSPPRGGLYNEQFF. DNA of the CDR3: TGTGCCAGCTCACCACCACGCGGGGGCTTATACAATGAGCAGTTCTTC.

This clone showed up just a few times. The rearrangement links TRBV5-1 to TRBJ2-5, with 9 nucleotides matching TRBD1. CDR1 is SGHRS and CDR2 is YFSETQ in the germline V gene. Unmatched junction bases numbered 9, after V lost 4 bases and J lost 5 bases. This CDR3 region has 15 residues. This CDR3 is CASSLLQGAKETQYF. The CDR3 DNA reads TGCGCCAGCAGCCTTCTACAGGGGGCAAAGGAGACCCAGTACTTC.

This clone was seen only once. This chain connects TRBV5-4 to TRBJ1-2; TRBD1 matches 8 bases. Germline values: CDR1 SGHNT, CDR2 YYREEE (reference sequence). The CDR3 has 15 amino acids. J was trimmed by 4 bases and V by 3 bases; bases with no gene match: 8. CDR3 nucleotide sequence: TGTGCCAGCAGCTCTGGACAGGGTAACATCTATGGCTACACCTTC. Residues: CASSSGQGNIYGYTF.

This clone has a single count. The genes are TRBV2 and TRBJ2-5, with D possibly matching TRBD2 (5 bases). Germline-derived CDR1 and CDR2 are SNHLY and FYNNEI. V shed 8 bases and J shed 10 bases, with 14 bases lying between them. The CDR3 spans 11 residues. The CDR3 is CASGRVPGQYF. CDR3 coding DNA: TGTGCCAGCGGGCGGGTCCCGGGCCAGTACTTC.

The CDR3, as DNA: TGTGCCAGCAGTACGGAGCGGAGGGGGCCTGAGCAGTTCTTC. Translated: CASSTERRGPEQFF. The chain joins TRBV6-2 or TRBV6-3 to TRBJ2-1; D is perhaps TRBD1 (7 bases). CDR3 size: 14 residues. Trimming stripped 5 bases from V and 9 bases from J, with 17 bases between. In germline, CDR1 is MNHEY, CDR2 SVGEGT.

The CDR3 DNA is TGTGCCATCAGTGAACAGGGTGCCTATGGCTACACCTTC. It codes for CAISEQGAYGYTF. The V and J genes are TRBV10-3 and TRBJ1-2, with D maybe TRBD1 (6 bases). The V gene lost 3 bases and the J gene lost 4 bases, with 9 bases spanning the gap. CDR3 length: 13 residues. Germline lookup yields CDR1 ENHRY and CDR2 SYGVKD.

The chain is built from TRBV4-1 and TRBJ2-2, with TRBD2 identical over 8 bases. The length of the CDR3 is 16 residues. Germline V gives CDR1 MGHRA, CDR2 YSYEKL. V dropped 0 bases and J dropped 5; count of bases not matched to a gene: 5. The CDR3 region is CASSQEKRGWTGELFF. DNA for the CDR3: TGCGCCAGCAGCCAAGAGAAGCGGGGGTGGACCGGGGAGCTGTTTTTT.

V usage is TRBV2 and J usage is TRBJ2-7, with 8 bases identical to TRBD1. Trimming took 3 bases from V and 0 from J; bases not matched to a gene: 1. This CDR3 is built from 14 residues. Germline-derived CDR1 and CDR2 are SNHLY and FYNNEI. The CDR3 DNA is TGTGCCAGCAGTGATACAGGGGGCTCCTACGAGCAGTACTTC. Protein sequence: CASSDTGGSYEQYF. Complete variable domain (other parts from reference TRBV2 and TRBJ2-7): EPEVTQTPSHQVTQMGQEVILRCVPISNHLYFYWYRQILGQKVEFLVSFYNNEISEKSEIFDDQFSVERPDGSNFTLKIRSTKLEDSAMYFCASSDTGGSYEQYFGPGTRLTVT.

V is TRBV19 and J is TRBJ2-2, with a tentative D call TRBD1 (5 bases). V was clipped by 3 bases and J by 3 bases, with 20 bases between them. CDR3 length: 18 residues. Germline assignment: CDR1 LNHDA and CDR2 SQIVND (reference sequence). The CDR3 reads CASSIRTRQKYHTGELFF. CDR3 coding DNA: TGTGCCAGTAGTATTCGAACGAGACAGAAGTATCACACCGGGGAGCTGTTTTTT.

The rearrangement uses TRBV7-6 and TRBJ1-5; D is perhaps TRBD1 (6 bases). CDR1 SGHVS and CDR2 FNYEAQ come from the germline V gene. This CDR3 has 16 residues. The V and J ends lost 1 base and 4 bases respectively, with 14 bases between them. The chain's CDR3 is CASSLEARGRNQPQHF. CDR3 in DNA: TGTGCCAGCAGCTTAGAGGCCAGGGGTCGGAATCAGCCCCAGCATTTT.

The chain uses TRBV5-8 and TRBJ1-5; tentative D call: TRBD1 (6 bases). Trimming left V 4 bases short and J 7 bases short, with 21 bases between. The germline V gene has CDR1 SGHTS and CDR2 YDEGEE. This CDR3 is 16 amino acids long. The CDR3 spells CASSLHLRRGGQPQHF. The CDR3 bases are TGTGCCAGCAGCCTGCATCTTCGCAGGGGTGGACAGCCCCAGCATTTT.